The T cell receptor beta chain under discussion was sequenced for a study of T cell responses to AZD1222 COVID-19 vaccine. In the case of this clone: Its antigen is still unknown.

Repertoires were generated with immunoSEQ multiplex PCR, while TCRdb's copy carries only in-frame clones and drops some. In the table there are approximately 110,000 clones, nearly 90% of which are singletons. Both about-4-week and about-12-week second-dose recipients were combined. The CDR3 runs 15 residues. The V gene end was trimmed by 4 bases and the J gene end by 1 base; junction bases not matched to a gene: 6. Germline-derived CDR1 and CDR2 are LNHDA and SQIVND (reference sequence). Study conclusions and caveats: Donor demographics were predominantly white British with a female majority; clonal diversity may be underestimated. Vaccine-related CD4 TCRs covered spike, predominating at 160-218 and 743-854.

The clonotype was recovered from an adult who received the AZD1222 COVID-19 vaccine. The material was peripheral blood, obtained 28 days after the second AZD1222 dose. The chain combines TRBV19 with TRBJ1-2; TRBD1 agrees at 7 bases. The CDR3 reads CASSTTGTHNYGYTF. In DNA, the CDR3 is TGTGCCAGTAGTACGACAGGGACTCATAACTATGGCTACACCTTC.